This T cell receptor (beta chain) comes out of a study of blood T cell repertoires in COVID-19 (dated by TCRdb to the early 2020s). In the study overall: Collaborator samples came from the United States, Italy and Spain and covered acute and convalescent phases of COVID-19. The material from the prospective study consisted of cDNA or gDNA derived from T cells, B-cell-depleted T cells, or PBMCs. Subjects who had been exposed to COVID-19, were actively infected with it, or had recovered from it provided the deeply sampled blood TCRbeta repertoires that made up the dataset. The repertoires were released in a freely available public database intended as a resource for research on the immune response to SARS-CoV-2. Samples were obtained from the ongoing ImmuneRACE study (first 160 participants) and from some 1,200 subjects provided by 6 global collaborators. Sample metadata almost always included a de-identified subject ID, COVID-19 status, age in years and sex. Where available, HLA class I and class II types were obtained from metadata supplied by the sample provider rather than from assay-based typing. Broader findings and caveats from the paper: How much clinical and demographic metadata was included differed by source and by participant, and the metadata was provided uncurated.

TCRbeta CDR3 regions were amplified from genomic DNA by means of the immunoSEQ Assay, a bias-controlled multiplex PCR. The study's processing was this. The number of nucleated cells in each sample was estimated by amplification of reference gene primers within the assay. Sequence reads were collapsed and filtered to measure the absolute abundance of every unique TCRbeta CDR3 rearrangement. For each sample, productive Simpson clonality was calculated as the square root of Simpson's diversity index across productive rearrangements. TCRdb re-hosts the immuneACCESS table, in-frame sequences only. Its copies lack some clones; in the studies checked, an unresolved V gene accounts for under half of them, and the cause for the rest is not known. The DNA gave D and trimming, while V, J and clone size come from that table. This sample lists 450,000 to 500,000 clones; 70% to 90% were detected once. Together, the top ten hold 3.2% of the sample.

Collaborating institutions collected whole blood in K2EDTA tubes following their own protocols. For TCRbeta analysis, collaborators shipped samples as frozen whole blood, isolated PBMCs, or DNA extracted from either of those sample types. A note on this clone: Its antigen specificity is not known. Within one base of it there is no much larger clone, and no base qualities were kept.

The sample taken for sequencing was peripheral blood. This receptor was obtained from a human donor in a cohort sampled during active COVID-19.

The CDR3 region reads CASIRQGQLGYTF. The DNA sequence reads TGTGCCAGCATCCGACAGGGACAATTGGGCTACACCTTC. The V gene is TRBV28 and the J gene is TRBJ1-2; TRBD1 lines up with 7 middle nucleotides. The CDR3 goes from the cysteine to the phenylalanine over 13 residues. Of all the DNA, just the CDR3 is kept, 39 bases in frame from base 1. CDR1 and CDR2 were assigned from the germline V gene as MDHEN and SYDVKM. The V end gives up 7 bases and the J end 8 bases, leaving 10 bases in the junction not matched to a gene.